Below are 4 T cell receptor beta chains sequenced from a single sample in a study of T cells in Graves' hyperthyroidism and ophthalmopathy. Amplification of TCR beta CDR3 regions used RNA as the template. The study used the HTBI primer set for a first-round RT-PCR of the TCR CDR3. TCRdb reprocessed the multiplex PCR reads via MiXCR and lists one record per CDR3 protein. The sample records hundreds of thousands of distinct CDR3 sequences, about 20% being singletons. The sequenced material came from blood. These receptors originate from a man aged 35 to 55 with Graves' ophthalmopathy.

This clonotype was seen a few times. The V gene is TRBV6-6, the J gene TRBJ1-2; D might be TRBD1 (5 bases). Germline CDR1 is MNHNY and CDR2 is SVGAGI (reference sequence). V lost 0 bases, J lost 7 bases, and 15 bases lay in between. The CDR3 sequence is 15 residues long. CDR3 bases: TGTGCCAGCAGTTACTCGCTCGATGGGGCTGGTGGCTACACCTTC. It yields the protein CASSYSLDGAGGYTF.

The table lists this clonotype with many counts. CDR3 nucleotides: TGTGCCAGCAGCTTAGAAGGTCCCGCAGGGACCCAGTACTTC. Translation: CASSLEGPAGTQYF. This chain links TRBV11-2 with TRBJ2-5; D unresolved. Germline V gene sequence: CDR1 SGHAT, CDR2 FQNNGV. Trimming cost V 0 bases and J 7 bases, with 12 bases left between them. The length of the CDR3 is 14 residues.

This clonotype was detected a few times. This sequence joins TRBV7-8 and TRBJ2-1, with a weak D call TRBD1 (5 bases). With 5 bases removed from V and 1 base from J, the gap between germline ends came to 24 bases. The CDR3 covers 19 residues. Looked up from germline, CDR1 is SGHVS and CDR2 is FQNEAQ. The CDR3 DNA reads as TGTGCCAGCAGCCCTCGTTTTTCAGGGCCACTGAGATCCTACAATGAGCAGTTCTTC. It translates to CASSPRFSGPLRSYNEQFF.

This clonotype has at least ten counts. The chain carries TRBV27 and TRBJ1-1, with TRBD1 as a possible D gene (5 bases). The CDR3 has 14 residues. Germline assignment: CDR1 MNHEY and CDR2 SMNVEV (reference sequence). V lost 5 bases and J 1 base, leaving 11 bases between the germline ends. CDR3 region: CASSPRGGNTEAFF. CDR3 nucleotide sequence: TGTGCCAGCAGTCCGAGGGGTGGGAACACTGAAGCTTTCTTT.